Following are 4 T cell receptor beta chains from one sample sequenced in a study of neoadjuvant anti-PD-1 for oral cavity cancer. Some clones are missing from TCRdb's copy, which holds only in-frame ones; the method was immunoSEQ multiplex PCR. Here the sample spans around 60,000 clones, around four fifths being singletons. Material: PBMCs, obtained before nivolumab (anti-PD-1) treatment. Receptor source: a person between 40 and 80 years old with oral cavity squamous cell carcinoma.

V is TRBV18 and J is TRBJ2-2; 10 nucleotides align to TRBD2. There are 17 residues in the CDR3. Germline CDR1 KGHSH, CDR2 LQKENI. Trimming removed 2 bases from V and 2 bases from J; junction bases left unmatched: 5. In DNA, the CDR3 is TGTGCCAGCTCACCAGTCCGGACTAGCGGTAACACCGGGGAGCTGTTTTTT. It translates to CASSPVRTSGNTGELFF.

The gene calls are TRBV29-1 and TRBJ1-1; 9 bases align to TRBD1. The CDR3 length is 12 residues. Germline CDR1 is SQVTM and CDR2 is ANQGSEA. Losses at the gene ends were 6 bases for V and 5 bases for J; bases not matched to a gene: 4. The CDR3 reads CSVDRGVTEAFF. DNA for the CDR3: TGCAGCGTGGACAGGGGTGTTACTGAAGCTTTCTTT.

The CDR3 spells CASSMTGAPTNEKLFF. The CDR3 nucleotides read TGTGCCAGCAGCATGACAGGGGCCCCAACTAATGAAAAACTGTTTTTT. The chain carries TRBV28 and TRBJ1-4, with 8 bases matching TRBD1. Germline V gene lookup returns CDR1 MDHEN and CDR2 SYDVKM. J gave up 0 bases and V 6 bases, and 6 bases lay outside the gene matches. This CDR3 contains 16 residues.

The chain joins TRBV4-2 to TRBJ2-7; D is unclear. Trimming left V 0 bases short and J 3 bases short, with 15 bases between. The CDR3 loop spans 16 amino acids. Germline values: CDR1 LGHNA, CDR2 YNFKEQ. CDR3 coding DNA: TGTGCCAGCAGCCAAGAAGTTTCACTCCTCCTCTACGAGCAGTACTTC. Encoded protein: CASSQEVSLLLYEQYF.